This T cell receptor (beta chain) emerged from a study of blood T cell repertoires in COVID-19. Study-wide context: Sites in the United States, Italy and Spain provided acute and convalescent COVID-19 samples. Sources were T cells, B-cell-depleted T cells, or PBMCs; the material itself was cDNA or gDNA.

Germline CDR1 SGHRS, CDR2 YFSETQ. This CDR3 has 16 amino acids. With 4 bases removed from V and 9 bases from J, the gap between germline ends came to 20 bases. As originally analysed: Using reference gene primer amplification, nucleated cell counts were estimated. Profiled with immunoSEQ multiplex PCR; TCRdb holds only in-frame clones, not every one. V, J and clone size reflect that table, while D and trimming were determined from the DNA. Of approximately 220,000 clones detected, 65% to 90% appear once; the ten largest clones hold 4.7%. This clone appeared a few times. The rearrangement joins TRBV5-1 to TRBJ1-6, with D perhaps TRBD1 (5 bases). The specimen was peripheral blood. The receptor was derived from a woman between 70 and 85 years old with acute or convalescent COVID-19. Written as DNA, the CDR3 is TGCGCCAGCAGCACGGAGACCGGGGGGTTGAGTTCACCCCTCCACTTT. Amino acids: CASSTETGGLSSPLHF.